A selection of T cell receptor beta chains follows, all from one sample in a study of response to subunit inactivated influenza vaccine. TCRdb re-called the RT-PCR reads through MiXCR, storing one row per CDR3 protein. Of some 540,000 distinct CDR3 sequences listed, around a quarter are singletons. A further study also used this sample, focusing on T cells expressing NK-cell markers.

The source was CD4+ T cells sorted from PBMCs, collected roughly 12 days after vaccination. These receptors originate from a man in his fifties or sixties who received an inactivated influenza vaccine. The CDR3 runs from the conserved cysteine through the conserved F or W. The D gene is left open where the match is weak. Only part of the rows carry a size: once, few, many, or a class if the clone is expanded.

length	V	size	J	D	CDR3	DNA
14	TRBV12-3/TRBV12-4	few	TRBJ2-7	-	CASSLGAISYEQYF	TGTGCCAGCAGTTTGGGGGCTATCTCCTACGAGCAGTACTTC
16	TRBV4-1	few	TRBJ1-5	-	CASSQDPRRKDQPQHF	TGCGCCAGCAGCCAAGACCCGCGGAGAAAGGATCAGCCCCAGCATTTT
15	TRBV12-3/TRBV12-4	-	TRBJ1-6	TRBD1	CASSQHTGGASPLHF	TGTGCCAGCAGCCAACACACAGGGGGTGCTTCACCCCTCCACTTT
13	TRBV10-3	few	TRBJ1-5	TRBD1	CATGQGSNQPQHF	TGTGCCACAGGACAGGGCAGCAATCAGCCCCAGCATTTT
15	TRBV20-1	-	TRBJ2-7	TRBD1	CSAKHQGAGSYEQYF	TGCAGTGCAAAACACCAGGGGGCTGGTTCCTACGAGCAGTACTTC
15	TRBV18	few	TRBJ2-2	-	CASSPSGGASGELFF	TGTGCCAGCTCACCGTCGGGGGGCGCGTCCGGGGAGCTGTTTTTT
11	TRBV28	-	TRBJ2-1	-	CASPGIGSGFF	TGTGCCAGCCCCGGTATAGGGTCCGGGTTCTTC
17	TRBV7-9	-	TRBJ2-4	-	CASSLALGEGAKNIQYF	TGTGCCAGCAGCTTAGCGCTAGGAGAGGGAGCCAAAAACATTCAGTACTTC
16	TRBV20-1	-	TRBJ2-2	TRBD1	CSAKNPDRVSTGELFF	TGCAGTGCTAAAAACCCAGACAGGGTCTCGACCGGGGAGCTGTTTTTT
19	TRBV20-1	few	TRBJ2-5	TRBD2	CSASKSQGTSGVYVETQYF	TGCAGTGCTTCAAAAAGCCAAGGGACTAGCGGAGTGTATGTGGAGACCCAGTACTTC
14	TRBV27	-	TRBJ2-3	-	CASSFVQRTDTQYF	TGTGCCAGCAGTTTCGTGCAGCGCACAGATACGCAGTATTTT
14	TRBV11-3	few	TRBJ2-2	-	CASSLNQLRGELFF	TGTGCCAGCAGCTTAAACCAGCTGAGAGGGGAGCTGTTTTTT
13	TRBV12-3/TRBV12-4	few	TRBJ2-3	-	CASSFLQADTQYF	TGTGCCAGCAGTTTCTTACAGGCAGATACGCAGTATTTT
16	TRBV19	few	TRBJ2-6	-	CASSIGGSSGANVLTF	TGTGCCAGTAGTATAGGCGGTAGCTCTGGGGCCAACGTCCTGACTTTC
15	TRBV20-1	-	TRBJ2-4	-	CSARFHFVAKNIQYF	TGCAGTGCTAGGTTCCACTTTGTAGCCAAAAACATTCAGTACTTC
14	TRBV11-2	few	TRBJ1-1	-	CASSLAPATTEAFF	TGTGCCAGCAGCTTAGCCCCGGCCACCACTGAAGCTTTCTTT
14	TRBV4-2	-	TRBJ1-1	-	CASSHETVNTEAFF	TGTGCCAGCAGCCATGAGACGGTAAACACTGAAGCTTTCTTT
14	TRBV12-3/TRBV12-4	many	TRBJ2-2	-	CASSNGPAAGELFF	TGTGCCAGCAGTAACGGACCAGCGGCGGGGGAGCTGTTTTTT
15	TRBV20-1	-	TRBJ2-5	TRBD2	CSARALAGNQETQYF	TGCAGTGCTAGAGCATTAGCGGGGAACCAAGAGACCCAGTACTTC
16	TRBV10-3	few	TRBJ2-3	TRBD2	CAISESRSGGRDTQYF	TGTGCCATCAGTGAGTCGAGGAGCGGGGGGCGAGATACGCAGTATTTT
15	TRBV4-3	-	TRBJ2-2	-	CASSQDDIRSGELFF	TGCGCCAGCAGCCAAGACGACATAAGGTCCGGGGAGCTGTTTTTT
14	TRBV7-8	few	TRBJ2-7	TRBD2	CASSFQRETYEQYF	TGTGCCAGCAGCTTCCAGCGGGAGACCTACGAGCAGTACTTC
16	TRBV4-3	few	TRBJ1-1	-	CASSPGPSRGGTEAFF	TGCGCCAGCAGCCCAGGGCCATCCCGGGGGGGCACTGAAGCTTTCTTT
19	TRBV7-8	few	TRBJ1-5	TRBD1	CASSLAGSGGAYSNQPQHF	TGTGCCAGCAGCTTAGCAGGGTCAGGGGGAGCTTATAGCAATCAGCCCCAGCATTTT
17	TRBV25-1	-	TRBJ2-1	TRBD2	CASSDPSGRHLYNEQFF	TGTGCCAGCAGTGATCCTAGCGGGAGACACCTCTACAATGAGCAGTTCTTC
13	TRBV20-1	-	TRBJ2-7	-	CSARDRLAGEQYF	TGCAGTGCTAGAGATCGGTTAGCAGGGGAGCAGTACTTC
20	TRBV5-6	few	TRBJ2-1	TRBD2	CASSLTGTSGSRSSYNEQFF	TGTGCCAGCAGCTTGACCGGGACTAGCGGGAGTCGGAGCTCCTACAATGAGCAGTTCTTC
16	TRBV18	few	TRBJ1-6	-	CASSPLQGLFNSPLHF	TGTGCCAGCTCACCGTTACAGGGACTGTTTAATTCACCCCTCCACTTT
14	TRBV5-5	many	TRBJ1-1	-	CASSLARVGTEAFF	TGTGCCAGCAGCTTGGCAAGGGTTGGGACTGAAGCTTTCTTT
16	TRBV20-1	-	TRBJ2-1	-	CSARDRRDSSYNEQFF	TGCAGTGCTCGGGATCGCAGGGATAGCTCCTACAATGAGCAGTTCTTC
12	TRBV5-1	few	TRBJ2-1	-	CASRWDRNEQFF	TGCGCCAGCAGGTGGGACCGCAATGAGCAGTTCTTC
12	TRBV6-1	-	TRBJ2-5	-	CASSNPSGTQYF	TGTGCCAGCAGTAACCCTTCAGGGACCCAGTACTTC
14	TRBV20-1	many	TRBJ1-5	-	CSARMGGANQPQHF	TGCAGTGCTAGAATGGGGGGGGCTAATCAGCCCCAGCATTTT
14	TRBV6-2/TRBV6-3	many	TRBJ1-1	-	CASTLNRGVSEAFF	TGTGCCAGCACCCTGAATCGGGGAGTCTCTGAAGCTTTCTTT
13	TRBV29-1	-	TRBJ2-3	TRBD2	CSVRTSGADTQYF	TGCAGCGTGAGGACTAGCGGGGCAGATACGCAGTATTTT
12	TRBV5-1	-	TRBJ2-5	-	CASKESVGTQYF	TGCGCCAGCAAGGAGAGTGTGGGGACCCAGTACTTC
13	TRBV7-8	-	TRBJ1-2	-	CASSFGEVDGYTF	TGTGCCAGCAGCTTCGGGGAAGTGGATGGCTACACCTTC
16	TRBV7-2	-	TRBJ2-4	-	CASSLVLGSGQNIQYF	TGTGCCAGCAGCTTAGTCCTGGGTAGCGGCCAAAACATTCAGTACTTC
12	TRBV6-5	-	TRBJ2-2	-	CASIRQDGELFF	TGTGCCAGCATTCGGCAGGACGGGGAGCTGTTTTTT
13	TRBV10-3	-	TRBJ1-1	-	CAISESGDTEAFF	TGTGCCATCAGTGAGTCGGGGGACACTGAAGCTTTCTTT
13	TRBV10-3	-	TRBJ1-6	-	CASHRQGDSPLHF	TGTGCCTCCCACAGGCAGGGCGACTCACCCCTCCACTTT
14	TRBV3-1	few	TRBJ1-6	-	CASTGSGSNSPLHF	TGTGCCAGCACCGGGTCAGGGAGCAATTCACCCCTCCACTTT
13	TRBV10-3	many	TRBJ1-5	-	CATGADSNQPQHF	TGTGCCACCGGTGCCGATAGCAATCAGCCCCAGCATTTT
15	TRBV5-4	few	TRBJ2-3	-	CASSSRALRTDTQYF	TGTGCCAGCAGCTCCCGGGCCCTACGCACAGATACGCAGTATTTT
16	TRBV12-3/TRBV12-4	-	TRBJ2-2	TRBD2	CASRPGAGVKAGELFF	TGTGCCAGCAGGCCGGGAGCGGGGGTCAAGGCCGGGGAGCTGTTTTTT
14	TRBV20-1	-	TRBJ2-1	-	CSARGAQTSNEQFF	TGCAGTGCTAGGGGGGCCCAGACGTCCAATGAGCAGTTCTTC
13	TRBV5-6	few	TRBJ2-5	-	CASTLQGGETQYF	TGTGCCAGCACCCTCCAAGGGGGAGAGACCCAGTACTTC
13	TRBV20-1	few	TRBJ2-1	-	CSASSTGGNEQFF	TGCAGTGCCTCATCTACCGGGGGCAATGAGCAGTTCTTC
13	TRBV21-1	few	TRBJ1-1	-	CASSNQRNTEAFF	TGTGCCAGCAGCAATCAGAGGAACACTGAAGCTTTCTTT
16	TRBV20-1	few	TRBJ2-2	-	CSAREVGKTNTGELFF	TGCAGTGCTAGAGAGGTGGGGAAAACGAACACCGGGGAGCTGTTTTTT
16	TRBV28	-	TRBJ1-4	TRBD1	CASSTANRGLDEKLFF	TGTGCCAGCAGTACCGCAAACAGGGGGCTGGATGAAAAACTGTTTTTT
16	TRBV5-1	few	TRBJ2-1	-	CASSLGGVGSYNEQFF	TGCGCCAGCAGCTTGGGGGGGGTAGGCTCCTACAATGAGCAGTTCTTC
14	TRBV12-3/TRBV12-4	many	TRBJ1-5	-	CASSLASGIQPQHF	TGTGCCAGCAGTTTAGCGTCAGGGATTCAGCCCCAGCATTTT
12	TRBV7-8	-	TRBJ2-3	-	CASSRTEDTQYF	TGTGCCAGCAGCCGGACCGAGGATACGCAGTATTTT
15	TRBV4-3	-	TRBJ2-1	TRBD2	CASGWGGGADNEQFF	TGCGCCAGCGGTTGGGGCGGGGGGGCCGACAATGAGCAGTTCTTC
15	TRBV5-1	many	TRBJ2-7	-	CASSLDGRDSYEQYF	TGCGCCAGCAGCTTGGATGGAAGAGACTCCTACGAGCAGTACTTC
16	TRBV6-2/TRBV6-3	few	TRBJ2-1	-	CASSYSGGPKDNEQFF	TGTGCCAGCAGTTACTCGGGTGGGCCGAAGGACAATGAGCAGTTCTTC